This TCR beta chain was identified in a study of cytomegalovirus exposure and HLA in healthy donors. Study-wide findings and caveats: Sequence variants that were highly shared formed a cluster that was likely a sequencing artifact. As confirmed in vitro, a few CMV-associated chains were specific for CMV antigens. The authors listed roughly 150 TCR beta chains as cytomegalovirus-associated.

In the PCR, 60 Vbeta and 13 Jbeta primers were used. Generated by immunoSEQ multiplex PCR, the TCRdb table keeps only in-frame clones and is missing some. The sample holds approximately 50,000 clones. The CDR3 is 15 residues long. The V gene end was trimmed by 6 bases and the J gene end by 3 bases; junction bases not matched to a gene: 7. Germline lookup yields CDR1 WSHSY and CDR2 SAAADI. As for this clone: Its antigen is unknown.

The TCR comes from a man aged 18 to 29 in good health and CMV-seropositive. Sequencing input: PBMCs. The chain is built from TRBV10-2 and TRBJ2-7; 11 nucleotides align to TRBD2. CDR3 in amino acids: CASRGGLADNYEQYF. DNA of the CDR3: TGCGCCAGCAGGGGGGGACTAGCGGACAACTACGAGCAGTACTTC.